A selection of T cell receptor beta chains follows, all from one sample in a study of spatial heterogeneity in lung cancer. TCRdb recomputed calls from the 5' RACE reads with MiXCR, one row per CDR3 protein. Of 110,000 or so distinct CDR3 sequences in the sample, 9.5% to 14% are singletons; the top ten hold roughly 26%. The source material was PBMCs, sampled at follow-up. These receptor sequences come from a female donor with early-stage non-small cell lung cancer. Both conserved end residues are part of each CDR3. Fields, in order: D gene, V gene, CDR3 protein. D genes are given only for firm matches.

TRBD2 TRBV5-1 CASSLGLAGEMNEQFF
- TRBV20-1 CSARGTVNQPQHF
- TRBV20-1 CSARVNDGLEAFF
- TRBV28 CASSPDGRGNQPQHF
- TRBV29-1 CSAKGSGAFGYTF
- TRBV28 CASSLWAAAAYEQYF
- TRBV1 CTSSSRLPYTYNEQFF
- TRBV7-8 CASSLVSGDTQYF
- TRBV5-4 CASTAAQSIYGYTF
- TRBV27 CASRPGIGGANYGYTF
TRBD2 TRBV9 CASSLREGHADTQYF
- TRBV27 CASSLKYGGYGYTF
TRBD1 TRBV2 CASTGAGGGQPQHF
- TRBV20-1 CSAQIGVVLYF
- TRBV28 CASRPGLRGSPLHF
TRBD2 TRBV24-1 CATSDLGEGRFSEQFF
TRBD2 TRBV28 CASSQTSGIPFGTQYF
TRBD2 TRBV7-2 CASSFQQGLAGAGDTQYF
TRBD1 TRBV7-2 CASSLSIWDRDQPQHF
TRBD2 TRBV28 CASRVLAGSYNEQFF
- TRBV5-6 CASSIRAAGTDTQYF
TRBD1 TRBV30 CAWSPGQAVPVTQYF
TRBD2 TRBV6-4 CASRRLAGVGEIQYF
- TRBV6-1 CASTLGPDGKLFF
TRBD1 TRBV30 CAWNTGQRLTEAFF
TRBD2 TRBV3-1 CASSKSGRSSGANVLTF
- TRBV29-1 CSLGGLGTEAFF
TRBD2 TRBV7-6 CASSLLLAGAYNEQFF
- TRBV24-1 CATRTTGMNTEAFF
- TRBV7-2 CASSLARSAQETQYF
TRBD1 TRBV7-9 CASSRTGAPNNEQFF
- TRBV7-7 CASSLGRRETQYF
- TRBV7-2 CASSSKGGKNTEAFF
- TRBV3-1 CASGVATGELFF
TRBD2 TRBV28 CASSPLYFGSGENTDTQYF
TRBD2 TRBV5-4 CASSPGTSGTYEQYF
- TRBV28 CASSAEPLGYGYTF
- TRBV20-1 CSAGRLTAYNSPLHF
TRBD2 TRBV19 CASSVGLAGSTDTQYF
- TRBV29-1 CSVDEAGVTGELFF
- TRBV5-1 CASSLLRGSTEQYF
- TRBV27 CASSFAGVGEKLFF